This T cell receptor (beta chain) appears in the sequencing data of a study of T cell changes during pregnancy in multiple sclerosis. Data came from immunoSEQ multiplex PCR; TCRdb stores just in-frame clones and leaves some out. The sample shows approximately 110,000 clones, 92% of them seen only once. This clonotype was sampled from a female donor with multiple sclerosis, enrolled in a pregnancy study. The source material was peripheral blood, sampled in the third trimester of pregnancy.

CDR3 DNA sequence: TGTGCCAGCAGTTACTCCGCAGGCCAGAACACTGAAGCTTTCTTT. This codes for CASSYSAGQNTEAFF. The chain carries TRBV6-5 and TRBJ1-1, with D hard to call. The CDR3 covers 15 residues. V lost 0 bases and J lost 1, with 9 bases in between. Per the germline V gene, CDR1 is MNHEY and CDR2 is SVGAGI.